Presented here are 3 T cell receptor beta chains from one specimen sequenced in a study of blood T cell repertoires in COVID-19 (dated by TCRdb to 2020 to 2021). The library was prepared using the immunoSEQ multiplex PCR assay. Imported from immuneACCESS, the table was reduced by TCRdb to in-frame sequences with V and J called. These copies leave out some clones; in studies compared against another copy, an unresolved V gene accounts for under half, and the cause of the remainder is not known. The sample table records 100,000 to 150,000 clones; 80% to 95% of these occur just once. The ten largest clones capture just over 2% of the sample. The sample taken for sequencing was peripheral blood. These TCRs come from a man in his fifties or sixties with COVID-19, enrolled during active disease.

The chain links TRBV7-2 to TRBJ2-5; the D is unclear. This CDR3 is 14 amino acids long. Germline V lookup: CDR1 SGHTA, CDR2 FQGNSA. V lost 2 bases and J 2 bases, leaving 9 bases between the germline ends. CDR3 protein: CASSLFAMQETQYF. For the CDR3, the DNA is TGTGCCAGCAGCTTATTTGCGATGCAAGAGACCCAGTACTTC.

The chain uses TRBV5-6 and TRBJ2-1; TRBD2 matches at 11 bases. The CDR3 covers 14 residues. Trimming cost V 7 bases and J 0 bases; bases outside gene matches: 0. Germline loops: CDR1 SGHDT, CDR2 YYEEEE. For the CDR3, the DNA is TGTGCCAGCGGACTAGCGGGCTCCTACAATGAGCAGTTCTTC. Residues: CASGLAGSYNEQFF.

This clone was seen once. V gene TRBV29-1 combines with J gene TRBJ2-1; 8 bases line up with TRBD1. V shed 1 base, J shed 3 bases, and the junction held 2 bases outside the gene matches. The CDR3 sequence is 14 residues long. Germline V gene lookup returns CDR1 SQVTM and CDR2 ANQGSEA. The CDR3 region is CSVEVGQGYNEQFF. CDR3 bases: TGCAGCGTTGAAGTCGGACAGGGCTACAATGAGCAGTTCTTC.